These T cell receptor beta chains were read from a single sample in a study of Ad26.COV2.S vaccination and SARS-CoV-2 variants. The protocol was immunoSEQ multiplex PCR, while the TCRdb copy is restricted to in-frame clones and leaves out a portion. The sample gives just over 350,000 clones, roughly 94% of which show up once; 3.9% is in the top ten. Sequencing used peripheral blood, obtained after recovery from COVID-19. The origin of the receptors is a human donor who had recovered from COVID-19. CDR3s include the opening cysteine and the closing phenylalanine or tryptophan. A D gene is named only where the DNA matches it firmly. A clone size is listed for some rows: how often the clone was seen (once, few, many), or a class if it is expanded.

j_call	clone_size	d_call	v_call	cdr3_nt	cdr3_aa
TRBJ1-1	once	-	TRBV28	TGTGCCAGCAGCACAGGGAGTACGGTAGACACTGAAGCTTTCTTT	CASSTGSTVDTEAFF
TRBJ2-2	-	-	TRBV11-2	TGTGCCAGCGGTCCCCTCGGGCGGGGCCACCAACCGAACACCGGGGAGCTGTTTTTT	CASGPLGRGHQPNTGELFF
TRBJ1-1	-	-	TRBV19	TGTGCCAGTAGTATAACCGGGGGCCCTGAAGCTTTCTTT	CASSITGGPEAFF
TRBJ1-6	once	TRBD1	TRBV24-1	TGTGCCACCAGTGACCATCCGGGACAGGGTAAATCACCCCTCCACTTT	CATSDHPGQGKSPLHF
TRBJ1-1	once	TRBD1	TRBV10-3	TGTGCCATCTCTGAGGTCAGGGGGGGCACGATGGGGGGAGCTTTCTTT	CAISEVRGGTMGGAFF
TRBJ1-2	-	TRBD1	TRBV7-9	TGTGCCAGCAGCAGTGGCACAGGGGGCAACTATGGCTACACCTTC	CASSSGTGGNYGYTF
TRBJ1-6	few	-	TRBV9	TGTGCCAGCAGCGTAGCTGAAGGGGTTACTAATTCACCCCTCCACTTT	CASSVAEGVTNSPLHF
TRBJ2-1	-	TRBD2	TRBV7-2	TGTGCCAGCAGCTTTGTCCCGGGACTAGCGGGGGAGAACAATGAGCAGTTCTTC	CASSFVPGLAGENNEQFF
TRBJ1-5	-	-	TRBV5-1	TGCGCCAGCAGCCTTGTTCCACTCTATAGCAATCAGCCCCAGCATTTT	CASSLVPLYSNQPQHF
TRBJ1-2	once	TRBD1	TRBV27	TGTGCCAGCAGTTTCCTCGGGACAGGGGGCTACGTGAACTATGGCTACACCTTC	CASSFLGTGGYVNYGYTF
TRBJ2-5	-	-	TRBV7-2	TGTGCCAGCAGCTTAGGCGGCAGGTACCAAGAGACCCAGTACTTC	CASSLGGRYQETQYF
TRBJ1-1	-	-	TRBV3-1/TRBV3-2	-	CASSQDTFLWTLAEKGGSTEAFF
TRBJ2-1	-	TRBD2	TRBV2	TGTGCCAGCAGTGGAGGACTAGCGATTGAGCAGTTCTTC	CASSGGLAIEQFF
TRBJ1-1	-	TRBD1	TRBV7-6	TGTGCCAGCAGCTCGGGACAGCTTCCCCTGAACACTGAAGCTTTCTTT	CASSSGQLPLNTEAFF
TRBJ2-3	-	-	TRBV25-1	TGTGCCAGCAGCAAAGGGGAGTTTCGCACAGATACGCAGTATTTT	CASSKGEFRTDTQYF
TRBJ1-2	-	TRBD1	TRBV14	TGTGCCAGCAGAACAACAGGGGCTGGCTACACCTTC	CASRTTGAGYTF
TRBJ2-2	-	-	TRBV5-1	TGCGCCAGCAGTTTGACTCCCTCGGCCACCGGGGAGCTGTTTTTT	CASSLTPSATGELFF
TRBJ1-6	few	-	TRBV5-4	TGTGCCAGCAGCTTGTGGGGAAATTCACCCCTCCACTTT	CASSLWGNSPLHF
TRBJ2-1	-	TRBD2	TRBV9	TGTGCCAGCAGCGTAGGTCCTGCGGGGGGGGACAATGAGCAGTTCTTC	CASSVGPAGGDNEQFF
TRBJ1-1	-	-	TRBV13	TGTGCCAGCAGCTTAGGCCACAGGACCGAGAACACTGAAGCTTTCTTT	CASSLGHRTENTEAFF
TRBJ1-1	-	-	TRBV6-5	TGTGCCAGCAGTTACAGGGGCGCCGGGGGGACTGAAGCTTTCTTT	CASSYRGAGGTEAFF
TRBJ1-1	-	TRBD1	TRBV7-8	TGTGCCAGCAGCTTAAGTTTTCCGACAGGGGGCACTGAAGCTTTCTTT	CASSLSFPTGGTEAFF
TRBJ2-1	once	-	TRBV10-2	TGCGCCAGCAGGATCACAGGGATGGATGAGCAGTTCTTC	CASRITGMDEQFF
TRBJ1-2	-	TRBD1	TRBV3-1/TRBV3-2	TGTGCCAGCAGCCTTGGACAGGGGCGAAAGTTCGATGGCTACACCTTC	CASSLGQGRKFDGYTF
TRBJ2-7	-	-	TRBV2	TGTGCCAGCAGCGCCCCCATTTTACGAGAGCAGTACTTC	CASSAPILREQYF
TRBJ2-2	once	TRBD2	TRBV19	TGTGCCAGTAGTAGCTCGCGGGGCTCCCGGGGGGCCGGGGAGCTGTTTTTT	CASSSSRGSRGAGELFF
TRBJ2-1	-	-	TRBV5-1	TGCGCCAGCACCTTCGGGGGCGGAGATGAGCAGTTCTTC	CASTFGGGDEQFF
TRBJ1-6	-	TRBD1	TRBV6-5	TGTGCCAGCAGTTACTCGACAGGGAGCAATTCACCCCTCCACTTT	CASSYSTGSNSPLHF
TRBJ2-1	-	TRBD2	TRBV4-1	TGCGCCAGCAGCCCTATAGCGGGGCGGGGGGGGAATGAGCAGTTCTTC	CASSPIAGRGGNEQFF
TRBJ1-2	-	TRBD1	TRBV4-1	TGCGCCAGCAGCCAAGATTTCCGACAGGGGGCTGGTGGCTACACCTTC	CASSQDFRQGAGGYTF
TRBJ2-1	-	-	TRBV2	TGTGCCAGCAGTGGACTCCGGACTCAGAGCTCCTACAATGAGCAGTTCTTC	CASSGLRTQSSYNEQFF
TRBJ1-4	-	TRBD1	TRBV27	TGTGCCAGCAGTTCCCCGGGACAGGGGATAAAAAAACTGTTTTTT	CASSSPGQGIKKLFF